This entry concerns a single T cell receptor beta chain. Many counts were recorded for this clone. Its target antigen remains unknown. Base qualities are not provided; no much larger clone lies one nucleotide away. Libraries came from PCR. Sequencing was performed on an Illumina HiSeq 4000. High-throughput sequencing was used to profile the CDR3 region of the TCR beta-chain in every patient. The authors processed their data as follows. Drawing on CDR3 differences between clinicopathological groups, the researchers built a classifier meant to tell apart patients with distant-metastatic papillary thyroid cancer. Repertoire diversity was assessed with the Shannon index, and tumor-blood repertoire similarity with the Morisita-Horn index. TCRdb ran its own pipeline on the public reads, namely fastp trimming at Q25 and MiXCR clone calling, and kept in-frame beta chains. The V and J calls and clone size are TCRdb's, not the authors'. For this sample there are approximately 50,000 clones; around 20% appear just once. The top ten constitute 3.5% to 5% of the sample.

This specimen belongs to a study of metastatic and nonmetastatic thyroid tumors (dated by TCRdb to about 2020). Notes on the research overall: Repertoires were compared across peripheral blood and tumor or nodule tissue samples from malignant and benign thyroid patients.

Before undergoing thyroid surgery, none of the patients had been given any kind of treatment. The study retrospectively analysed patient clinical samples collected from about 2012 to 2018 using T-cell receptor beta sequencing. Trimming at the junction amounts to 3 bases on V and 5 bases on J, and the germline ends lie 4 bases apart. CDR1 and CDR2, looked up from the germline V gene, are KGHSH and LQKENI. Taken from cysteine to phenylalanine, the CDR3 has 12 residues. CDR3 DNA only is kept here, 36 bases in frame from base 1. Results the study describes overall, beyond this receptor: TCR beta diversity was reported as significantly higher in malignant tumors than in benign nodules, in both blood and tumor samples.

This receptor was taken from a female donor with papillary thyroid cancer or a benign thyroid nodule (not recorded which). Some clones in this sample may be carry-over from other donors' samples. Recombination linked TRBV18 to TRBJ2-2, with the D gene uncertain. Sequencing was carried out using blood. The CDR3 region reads CASSPQTGELFF. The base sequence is TGTGCCAGCTCACCCCAGACCGGGGAGCTGTTTTTT.